Here is one TCR beta chain with its context. The antigen is undetermined. Germline values: CDR1 SQVTM, CDR2 ANQGSEA. The CDR3 loop spans 18 amino acids. Around 10 milliliters was the volume of peripheral blood drawn from each donor. Per individual sample, total RNA of at least 6 micrograms was extracted. The data derive from a study of blood T cells in healthy people across ages. Findings of the study overall: The fall in TCR beta diversity per million T cells was roughly linear with age.

It was with a sample-barcoded 5' primer and a J-beta primer mix that a second PCR of about 6 to 12 cycles was run. A template-switch adaptor with 12 random nucleotides tagged each cDNA molecule. Using its own MiXCR run on the 5' RACE reads, TCRdb lists one record per CDR3 protein. Here the sample spans about 970,000 distinct CDR3 sequences, just over 50% being singletons. The chain joins TRBV29-1 to TRBJ2-5, with 7 bases lining up with TRBD2. The J call may be in error: the DNA end matches TRBJ2-7 better. This clonotype was sampled from a woman in her fifties or sixties in good health. The sample taken for sequencing was blood. Written as DNA, the CDR3 is TGCAGCGTTGTAGGGGCCAGGGTTACAGGACTAGAGCTTGTCGAGCAGTACTTC. Protein sequence: CSVVGARVTGLELVEQYF.